This T cell receptor beta chain appears in the sequencing data of a study of OX40 agonist ivuxolimab in advanced cancers. In the study overall: Head and neck, renal cell, melanoma or hepatocellular carcinoma were the cancers that dose-escalation patients had. Cohort: approximately 79% men, mean age around 61, aged roughly 23 to 79. Study conclusions and caveats: There was clonal expansion of CD4+ and CD8+ blood T cells by week 6 at 0.1 to 3.0 mg/kg.

Produced via immunoSEQ multiplex PCR; TCRdb's table is partial and in-frame only. Among 75,000 to 95,000 clones listed, more than 70% were seen once. Concerning this clone: Its antigen is not known.

This sample comprised CD4+ or CD8+ T cells sorted from blood, obtained in a trial of the OX40 agonist ivuxolimab. This clonotype was sampled from an adult with an advanced solid tumor such as melanoma, head and neck, liver or kidney cancer.

CDR3 protein: CATQTGTGANYGYTF. The CDR3 DNA sequence: TGTGCCACCCAAACCGGGACAGGAGCTAACTATGGCTACACCTTC. The chain carries TRBV7-9 and TRBJ1-2; TRBD1 aligns across 8 bases. V gave up 10 bases and J gave up 0 bases; unmatched junction bases: 10. The CDR3 spans 15 residues. Germline CDR1 SEHNR, CDR2 FQNEAQ (reference sequence). The whole variable domain, filled in from reference TRBV7-9 and TRBJ1-2, reads DTGVSQNPRHKITKRGQNVTFRCDPISEHNRLYWYRQTLGQGPEFLTYFQNEAQLEKSRLLSDRFSAERPKGSFSTLEIQRTEQGDSAMYLCATQTGTGANYGYTFGSGTRLTVV.